Listed here are 9 T cell receptor beta chains from one sample, sequenced in a study of spatial heterogeneity in lung cancer. The time point is: blood at routine non-recurrence follow-up after resection. TCRdb recomputed calls from the 5' RACE reads with MiXCR, one row per CDR3 protein. The repertoire consists of nearly 2,500 distinct CDR3 sequences, with roughly 55% occurring once and the leading ten covering less than 10%. The starting material was PBMCs, obtained at follow-up. The receptors were gathered from a female donor with early-stage non-small cell lung cancer.

On this clonotype: A library prepared for alpha chains yielded this beta chain as an off-target read; its size is of little meaning. Here the CDR3 reads CASSMDGTHTDTQYF. CDR3 DNA: TGCGCCAGCAGCATGGACGGCACCCACACAGATACGCAGTATTTT. This chain joins TRBV10-2 and TRBJ2-3, with D unresolved. The germline V gene encodes CDR1 WSHSY and CDR2 SAAADI. The CDR3 spans 15 residues. The V end lost 6 bases, the J end lost 2 bases, and 15 bases lay between the germline ends.

A word on this clonotype: This beta chain turned up in a library designed for alpha chains; as an off-target read, its abundance says little. V and J are TRBV5-1 and TRBJ1-1; maybe TRBD1 (5 bases). The V end was cut by 2 bases, the J end by 2 bases, with 10 bases between. Germline loops: CDR1 SGHRS, CDR2 YFSETQ. The CDR3 consists of 14 residues. CDR3 DNA sequence: TGCGCCAGCAGCTTATACCGGGACAACACTGAAGCTTTCTTT. Its protein product is CASSLYRDNTEAFF.

Note on this clonotype: This beta chain is an unintended read in a library built for alpha chains; its size means little. The chain has TRBV7-9 and TRBJ2-1, with TRBD2 matching over 7 bases. The germline V gene encodes CDR1 SEHNR and CDR2 FQNEAQ (reference sequence). This CDR3 has 15 residues. The V gene end was trimmed by 5 bases and the J gene end by 9 bases; junction bases not matched to a gene: 13. CDR3 coding DNA: TGTGCCAGCAGCCCAGGACTAGATCATGGGGCTGAGCAGTTCTTC. It codes for CASSPGLDHGAEQFF. The full variable domain, rest sourced from reference TRBV7-9 and TRBJ2-1, is DTGVSQNPRHKITKRGQNVTFRCDPISEHNRLYWYRQTLGQGPEFLTYFQNEAQLEKSRLLSDRFSAERPKGSFSTLEIQRTEQGDSAMYLCASSPGLDHGAEQFFGPGTRLTVL.

A remark on this clonotype: Because this beta chain is a stray read in a library intended to capture alpha chains, its abundance should not be given much weight. The chain carries TRBV19 and TRBJ2-1, with 11 bases fitting TRBD2. CDR3 length: 16 amino acids. Germline V gene sequence: CDR1 LNHDA, CDR2 SQIVND (reference sequence). Trimming cost V 3 bases and J 5 bases; bases outside gene matches: 6. This chain's CDR3 is CASSISSGGADNEQFF. The CDR3 DNA reads TGTGCCAGTAGTATTAGTAGCGGGGGGGCGGACAATGAGCAGTTCTTC.

This clonotype came up a few times. Since it is a stray read in a library aimed at alpha chains, this beta chain has a size that is not meaningful. This chain connects TRBV7-9 to TRBJ2-3; no definite D call. Trimming pared 5 bases from V and 6 bases from J, leaving 18 bases between. Germline-derived CDR1 and CDR2 are SEHNR and FQNEAQ (reference sequence). This CDR3 region has 15 residues. The CDR3 is CASSPNSALADTQYF. The CDR3 DNA is TGTGCCAGCAGCCCCAACTCTGCCCTGGCGGATACGCAGTATTTT.

Turning to this clonotype: Since it is a stray read in a library aimed at alpha chains, this beta chain has a size that is not meaningful. The chain employs TRBV3-1 and TRBJ1-5, with 10 nucleotides matching TRBD1. The CDR3 extends over 14 amino acids. With 4 bases clipped from V and 6 bases from J, the junction kept 3 bases outside the gene matches. Germline V gene lookup returns CDR1 LGHDT and CDR2 YNNKEL (reference sequence). CDR3 nucleotides: TGTGCCAGCAGCCTGGGACAGGGGAGTCAGCCCCAGCATTTT. Its translation is CASSLGQGSQPQHF. The full variable domain, with the rest looked up from reference TRBV3-1 and TRBJ1-5, is DTAVSQTPKYLVTQMGNDKSIKCEQNLGHDTMYWYKQDSKKFLKIMFSYNNKELIINETVPNRFSPKSPDKAHLNLHINSLELGDSAVYFCASSLGQGSQPQHFGDGTRLSIL.

To note about this clonotype: Since it is a stray read in a library aimed at alpha chains, this beta chain has a size that is not meaningful. The CDR3 DNA is TGTGCCAGCAGGAAGGGCAGTCAAAACATTCAGTACTTC. Translation gives CASRKGSQNIQYF. The V and J genes are TRBV28 and TRBJ2-4, with D uncertain. CDR1 and CDR2 (germline): MDHEN, SYDVKM. The ends were cut back, 6 bases at V and 5 bases at J, with 11 bases in the middle. This CDR3 is built from 13 residues.

The sample holds one count of this clonotype. Germline is not matched at one junction end, which may reflect a read error. In a library made to pick up alpha chains, this beta chain is a stray read with a size that means little. The genes are TRBV7-7 and TRBJ2-5; 14 bases are a match to TRBD2. This CDR3 region has 14 residues. Germline V lookup: CDR1 SSHAT, CDR2 FNYEAQ (reference sequence). The CDR3 loop reads CASSLTSGRGTQYF. The CDR3, as DNA: TGTGCTAGCAGCTTGACTAGCGGGAGGGGGACCCAGTACTTC.

Notes on this clonotype: This beta chain is off target for a library built for alpha chains, so its abundance means little. The chain is built from TRBV10-3 and TRBJ2-7, with D tentatively TRBD2 (6 bases). This CDR3 comprises 11 residues. The germline gives CDR1 ENHRY, CDR2 SYGVKD. V lost 11 bases, J lost 3 bases, and 11 bases lay in between. The CDR3 region is CAAAGGYEQYF. The CDR3, as DNA: TGTGCCGCGGCCGGGGGCTACGAGCAGTACTTC.